The 3 T cell receptor beta chains presented below share a single source sample, sequenced in a study of blood T cell repertoires in COVID-19. This table comes from immunoSEQ multiplex PCR, and its TCRdb copy is limited to in-frame clones, with some not included. The sample consists of over 85,000 clones, roughly 84% of them appearing once. The sequenced sample was peripheral blood. These receptors originate from a human donor in a cohort sampled during active COVID-19.

The CDR3 region has the DNA TGTGCCAGCTCACCACTAGGGACTAGCCTCTACAATGAGCAGTTCTTC. Encoded protein: CASSPLGTSLYNEQFF. The chain employs TRBV18 and TRBJ2-1; TRBD2 matches at 9 bases. CDR3 length: 16 amino acids. V was clipped by 1 base and J by 3 bases; unmatched bases: 4. Germline CDR1 and CDR2: KGHSH and LQKENI.

This chain joins TRBV7-9 and TRBJ2-3, with 8 bases aligning to TRBD2. CDR3 length: 16 amino acids. Germline CDR1 and CDR2: SEHNR and FQNEAQ (reference sequence). V lost 3 bases to trimming and J lost 1 base; unmatched junction nucleotides: 6. In DNA form, the CDR3 reads TGTGCCAGCAGCTTTAGAGGCGGGGGGCGCACAGATACGCAGTATTTT. It specifies CASSFRGGGRTDTQYF.

The gene calls are TRBV5-4 and TRBJ2-5; D is unclear. The CDR3 covers 14 residues. Trimming shortened V by 0 bases and J by 1 base, and 7 bases separated the two germline ends. CDR1 is SGHNT and CDR2 is YYREEE in the germline V gene (reference sequence). CDR3 in amino acids: CASSLGSGQETQYF. In DNA, the CDR3 is TGTGCCAGCAGCTTGGGGTCGGGCCAAGAGACCCAGTACTTC.